The clone carrying this T cell receptor (beta chain) was seen more than once but under ten times. Its target is unknown. The junction differs from germline at one of its ends, possibly a read error. Each donor's status was that of a healthy bone marrow donor. The CDR3 runs 16 residues. Looked up from germline, CDR1 is ENHRY and CDR2 is SYGVKD. This record belongs to a study of cytomegalovirus exposure and HLA in healthy donors. Across the whole study: The early release's HLA-typed donors yielded 65 million to 85 million unique TCRs. For the roughly 400 genotyped donors, roughly 80% fell within the Caucasian-associated ancestry cluster.

Study-wide results and caveats: Earlier results showed most TCR beta V segments being productive about 87% or about 30% of the time.

Vbeta (60) and Jbeta (13) primers were used in the PCR. Method: immunoSEQ multiplex PCR; TCRdb's copy keeps in-frame clones and lacks some. The sample yields some 150,000 clones, about four fifths seen once. This clonotype was sampled from a man in his fifties in good health and CMV-seropositive. The source material was PBMCs. The chain couples TRBV10-3 to TRBJ2-6; possibly TRBD1 for D (5 bases). CDR3 residues: CAIQKDSFSGANGLTF. CDR3 DNA: TGTGCCATCCAGAAAGACAGCTTCTCTGGGGCCAACGGCCTGACTTTC.